This TCR beta chain was recovered during a study of CD8 T cells in Susac syndrome. This CDR3 comprises 17 residues. V was clipped by 2 bases and J by 5 bases; unmatched bases: 11. Germline assignment: CDR1 SGHVS and CDR2 FNYEAQ. CD8+ and CD4+ T cells from blood underwent TCR beta sequencing. The multiple sclerosis control group was made up of treatment-naive patients with stable or active relapsing-remitting disease. Negative isolation was applied to CD8+ and CD4+ T cells, and FACS enrichment was applied to TEMRA cells. With random hexamers, reverse transcription was performed on roughly 0.5 to 1 ug of RNA. Amplification of TCR beta CDR3 across 54 Vbeta and 13 Jbeta was performed with immunoSEQ multiplex PCR. TCRdb analysed the immunoSEQ multiplex PCR reads with MiXCR anew, one entry per CDR3 protein. Of approximately 110,000 distinct CDR3 sequences listed, 80% to 95% are singletons.

This TCR came from a human donor with multiple sclerosis. What was sequenced was CD8+ T cells from PBMCs. J is TRBJ2-5 and V is TRBV7-6; the match to TRBD2 covers 10 bases. The CDR3 DNA reads as TGTGCCAGCAGCTTACGGGCTAGCGGGGGAGGTCGGGAGACCCAGTACTTC. Protein product: CASSLRASGGGRETQYF.